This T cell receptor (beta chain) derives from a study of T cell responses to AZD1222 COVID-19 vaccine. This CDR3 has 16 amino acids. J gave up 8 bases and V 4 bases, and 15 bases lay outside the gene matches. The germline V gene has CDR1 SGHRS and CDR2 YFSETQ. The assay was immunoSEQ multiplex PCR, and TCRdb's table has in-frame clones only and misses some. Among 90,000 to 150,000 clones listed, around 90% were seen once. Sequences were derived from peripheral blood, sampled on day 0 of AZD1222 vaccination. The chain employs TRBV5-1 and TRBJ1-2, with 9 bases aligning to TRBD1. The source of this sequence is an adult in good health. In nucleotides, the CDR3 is TGCGCCAGCAGCACCCTTGATACCGGGACAGGGAACGGCTACACCTTC. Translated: CASSTLDTGTGNGYTF.